This T cell receptor beta chain stems from a study of blood T cell repertoires in COVID-19. At the level of the study: Material from acute and convalescent COVID-19 was sourced from the United States, Italy and Spain. From T cells, B-cell-depleted T cells, or PBMCs came the material, which was cDNA or gDNA.

The repertoire was sequenced with immunoSEQ multiplex PCR; TCRdb's copy has only in-frame clones and lacks some. Of about 90,000 clones listed, about 89% are singletons. Germline CDR1 and CDR2: SGHNT and YYREEE (reference sequence). V lost 2 bases, J lost 8 bases, and 14 bases lay in between. This CDR3 spans 14 amino acids. Sample: peripheral blood. The rearrangement joins TRBV5-4 to TRBJ2-4; D might be TRBD1 (6 bases). The TCR sequence derives from a woman in her seventies with acute or convalescent COVID-19. Here the CDR3 DNA reads TGTGCCAGCAGCTTCGGACAGCCGGTCGACATTCAGTACTTC. It codes for CASSFGQPVDIQYF.